Each of the 21 T cell receptor beta chains below was sequenced from the same sample in a study of cytomegalovirus exposure and HLA in healthy donors (dated by TCRdb to about 2017). Library method: the immunoSEQ multiplex PCR assay. The multiplex PCR relied on a mix of 60 forward primers for TCR Vbeta segments and 13 reverse primers for TCR Jbeta segments. Sourced from immuneACCESS, this table was stored by TCRdb with only in-frame sequences that have V and J called. A share of the clones is absent; for the studies checked, an unresolved V gene accounts for under half, and the remainder has no known explanation. Here the sample has around 180,000 clones; around 77% occur a single time. The top ten hold 2.4% of the sample. Specimen: PBMCs. All receptors come from a man between 60 and 70 years old in good health and CMV-seronegative.

The V and J genes are TRBV6-1 and TRBJ2-7; possible D gene TRBD2, 5 bases. Germline assignment: CDR1 MNHNS and CDR2 SASEGT. The CDR3 length is 12 residues. The V gene lost 6 bases and the J gene lost 6 bases, with 12 bases spanning the gap. The CDR3 here is CASRNLLGEQYF. DNA for the CDR3: TGTGCCAGCAGAAACCTACTAGGCGAGCAGTACTTC.

This clone has a single count. The V call is TRBV19, the J call TRBJ1-5, with 8 bases identical to TRBD1. Per germline, CDR1 LNHDA and CDR2 SQIVND (reference sequence). There are 15 residues in the CDR3. J was trimmed by 2 bases and V by 4 bases; bases with no gene match: 4. The CDR3 nucleotides are TGTGCCAGTAGTACTCCAGGGGGCGGCAATCAGCCCCAGCATTTT. The encoded protein is CASSTPGGGNQPQHF.

Details on this clone: An end of the junction does not agree with germline; a read error may underlie this. This chain uses TRBV30 with TRBJ1-5; possibly TRBD1 for D (6 bases). This CDR3 has 13 amino acids. CDR1 and CDR2 (germline): GTSNPN, SVGIG (reference sequence). The CDR3 DNA reads TGTGCCTTTGAACCAGGGGTCGGTCAGCCCCAGAATTTT. Protein product: CAFEPGVGQPQNF.

The CDR3 region has the DNA TGCAGCGTTGAACGCGAGGATTCGGCCTATGGCTACACCTTC. This encodes CSVEREDSAYGYTF. V usage is TRBV29-1 and J usage is TRBJ1-2; no clear D gene. Trimming took 2 bases from V and 4 from J, leaving 14 bases between them. Germline V gene lookup returns CDR1 SQVTM and CDR2 ANQGSEA. The CDR3 contains 14 residues. The complete variable domain, with remaining parts taken from reference TRBV29-1 and TRBJ1-2, reads SAVISQKPSRDICQRGTSLTIQCQVDSQVTMMFWYRQQPGQSLTLIATANQGSEATYESGFVIDKFPISRPNLTFSTLTVSNMSPEDSSIYLCSVEREDSAYGYTFGSGTRLTVV.

Notes on this clone: Germline and junction disagree at one end, which may indicate a read error. The chain recombines TRBV29-1 with TRBJ2-2, with D possibly TRBD2 on 5 matching bases. The germline CDR1 and CDR2 sequences are SQVTM and ANQGSEA. This CDR3 is built from 15 residues. The CDR3, as DNA: TGCAGCGTTGGGTTAGGCCGTGCGAACACCGGGGAGCTGTTCTTT. Translated, it gives CSVGLGRANTGELFF.

The rearrangement joins TRBV7-8 to TRBJ1-1, with 9 bases fitting TRBD1. Germline CDR1 is SGHVS and CDR2 is FQNEAQ. J gave up 5 bases and V 1 base, and 8 bases lay outside the gene matches. The CDR3 spans 16 residues. The CDR3 loop is CASSLVVDRGGTEAFF. The CDR3 coding sequence is TGTGCCAGCAGCTTAGTAGTGGACAGGGGAGGTACTGAAGCTTTCTTT.

The J gene is TRBJ2-7, the V gene TRBV4-3, with unresolved D. With 0 bases removed from V and 0 bases from J, the gap between germline ends came to 9 bases. This CDR3 contains 15 residues. Germline V gene sequence: CDR1 LGHNA, CDR2 YSLEER. CDR3 sequence: CASSQEWRGSYEQYF. Written as DNA, the CDR3 is TGCGCCAGCAGCCAAGAGTGGCGAGGCTCCTACGAGCAGTACTTC.

For the CDR3, the DNA is TGTGCCAGTAGTACCGGACTAGCTTGTGAGCAGTTCTTC. Amino acids: CASSTGLACEQFF. The chain recombines TRBV19 with TRBJ2-7; 8 nucleotides agree with TRBD2. The J call may be mistaken, given a closer DNA end match to TRBJ2-1. Per germline, CDR1 LNHDA and CDR2 SQIVND (reference sequence). CDR3 length equals 13 residues.

In regard to this clone: Other DNA sequences in this sample translate to the same CDR3. This chain links TRBV6-5 with TRBJ1-1; 8 bases match TRBD1. The CDR3 spans 13 residues. Germline lookup yields CDR1 MNHEY and CDR2 SVGAGI. J gave up 4 bases and V 5 bases, and 3 bases lay outside the gene matches. The CDR3 sequence is CASSDRGGTEAFF. In DNA form, the CDR3 reads TGTGCCAGCAGTGACAGGGGTGGCACTGAAGCTTTCTTT.

The chain combines TRBV28 with TRBJ2-7, with 10 bases that match TRBD2. This CDR3 spans 14 amino acids. Germline V gene sequence: CDR1 MDHEN, CDR2 SYDVKM. V gave up 6 bases and J gave up 6 bases; unmatched junction bases: 8. The DNA of the CDR3 is TGTGCCAGCAGCCCTAGCGGGGGCTTGGGCGAGCAGTACTTC. Protein sequence: CASSPSGGLGEQYF.

This clone was observed once. This chain links TRBV7-9 with TRBJ1-5, with D tentatively TRBD1 (5 bases). The V gene's germline CDR1 is SEHNR and CDR2 FQNEAQ (reference sequence). This CDR3 region has 15 residues. V lost 1 base and J 7 bases, leaving 14 bases between the germline ends. As DNA, the CDR3 is TGTGCCAGCAGCTTAGGGACACATCTCGACCAGCCCCAGCATTTT. This codes for CASSLGTHLDQPQHF. Full variable domain (rest looked up from reference TRBV7-9 and TRBJ1-5): DTGVSQNPRHKITKRGQNVTFRCDPISEHNRLYWYRQTLGQGPEFLTYFQNEAQLEKSRLLSDRFSAERPKGSFSTLEIQRTEQGDSAMYLCASSLGTHLDQPQHFGDGTRLSIL.

The chain is built from TRBV7-2 and TRBJ2-3, with 12 positions matching TRBD2. The length of the CDR3 is 16 residues. Germline trimming cut 4 bases from V and 2 bases from J; bases unmatched to any gene: 4. Germline V CDR1 and CDR2: SGHTA, FQGNSA. Here the CDR3 reads CASSSRTSGITDTQYF. CDR3 in DNA: TGTGCCAGCAGCTCCCGGACTAGCGGGATCACAGATACGCAGTATTTT.

The gene calls are TRBV5-1 and TRBJ2-1, with 7 nucleotides matching TRBD2. The V and J ends lost 0 bases and 4 bases, in that order; junction bases with no gene match: 7. The CDR3 contains 16 residues. Germline V lookup: CDR1 SGHRS, CDR2 YFSETQ. As DNA, the CDR3 is TGCGCCAGCAGCTTGGGGGACTACCCGAATTACAATGAGCAGTTCTTC. Amino acid sequence: CASSLGDYPNYNEQFF.

CDR3 loop: CACVGDRTYQPQHF. The CDR3 DNA follows: TGTGCCTGCGTAGGGGACAGAACGTACCAGCCCCAGCATTTT. The chain has TRBV28 and TRBJ1-5; the match to TRBD1 covers 7 bases. Germline V gene lookup returns CDR1 MDHEN and CDR2 SYDVKM. The CDR3 runs to 14 residues. Trimming took 11 bases from V and 7 from J; bases not matched to a gene: 14.

The rearrangement links TRBV7-7 to TRBJ1-4; possibly TRBD1 for D (5 bases). Germline CDR1 reads SSHAT; CDR2 reads FNYEAQ (reference sequence). The ends were cut back, 7 bases at V and 1 base at J, with 16 bases in the middle. The CDR3 has 16 residues. The CDR3 DNA sequence: TGTGCCAGCACCCTACGGAGGGGAGAAACTAATGAAAAACTGTTTTTT. It encodes CASTLRRGETNEKLFF.

Only one count was recorded for this clone. The V gene is TRBV28, the J gene TRBJ1-1, with TRBD1 matching over 7 bases. CDR3 size: 12 residues. Germline CDR1 MDHEN, CDR2 SYDVKM. J lost 10 bases, V lost 5 bases, and 7 bases had no gene match. The CDR3 nucleotides read TGTGCCAGCAGTGCAGACAGGGCCAGAGCTTTCTTT. As protein: CASSADRARAFF.

This clone was detected only once. The chain recombines TRBV6-1 with TRBJ2-3; TRBD2 matches 11 bases. This CDR3 has 20 amino acids. CDR1 and CDR2 (germline): MNHNS, SASEGT. The trim removed 2 bases at V and 2 bases at J, leaving 15 bases unmatched. The CDR3 reads CASSELKTSGGWADTDTQYF. In DNA form, the CDR3 reads TGTGCCAGCAGTGAACTGAAAACTAGCGGGGGCTGGGCCGACACAGATACGCAGTATTTT.

As for this clone: It is unclear where the CDR3 begins or ends on the DNA, so no DNA is shown, and the CDR3 is as TCRdb lists it. J is TRBJ2-5 and V is TRBV21-1; TRBD1 was called by the table and not checked on the DNA. TRBV21-1 is termed a pseudogene. Counting both end residues, the CDR3 totals 18 amino acids. The CDR3: CASSKVFGQGAVTETQYF.

J is TRBJ1-2 and V is TRBV19, with D perhaps TRBD1 (5 bases). This CDR3 contains 15 residues. The V end was cut by 2 bases, the J end by 3 bases, with 13 bases between. Germline CDR1 reads LNHDA; CDR2 reads SQIVND (reference sequence). In nucleotides, the CDR3 is TGTGCCAGTAGTATACCGGGCGAAGGGGACTATGGCTACACCTTC. This translates into CASSIPGEGDYGYTF.

Here the CDR3 reads CASSPQRDQPQHF. The CDR3 coding sequence is TGTGCCAGTAGCCCACAACGGGATCAGCCCCAGCATTTT. The chain links TRBV19 to TRBJ1-5; no clear D. The CDR3 length is 13 residues. The V end lost 6 bases, the J end lost 5 bases, and 11 bases lay between the germline ends. Germline V gene lookup returns CDR1 LNHDA and CDR2 SQIVND (reference sequence).

The V and J genes are TRBV7-8 and TRBJ1-2, with D hard to call. Between the trimmed V and J ends, which lost 4 bases and 5 bases, there was a span of 14 bases. The CDR3 is 14 amino acids. CDR1 is SGHVS, CDR2 FQNEAQ, per germline. The CDR3 here is CASSSNFGFYGYTF. CDR3 DNA: TGTGCCAGCAGCTCCAATTTCGGGTTTTATGGCTACACCTTC.